This T cell receptor beta chain was sequenced during a study of vaccination and CD4 T cells after COVID-19. The wider study: Drawing of post-COVID samples took place a median about 94 days after diagnosis (range 35 to 161).

Trimming cost V 5 bases and J 2 bases, with 9 bases left between them. The V gene's germline CDR1 is SEHNR and CDR2 FQNEAQ (reference sequence). The CDR3 consists of 13 residues. Treatment described: roughly 11-day PBMC culture with coronavirus spike peptide pools or control peptides (ViraFEST assay). Wells that each held fewer than 2.5 million PBMCs were cultured with around 9.7 IU/ml IL-2 and 7.5 to 10 ug/ml peptide pools. Sequencing of the DNA from cultured CD4+ T cells was carried out with the Oncomine TCR Beta short-read assay. In TCRdb, the PCR reads were re-called with MiXCR into one record per CDR3 protein. The sample lists 9,500 to 15,000 distinct CDR3 sequences; roughly 48% were seen once. As regards this clonotype: As yet, its antigen is unknown.

This receptor was identified in a human donor who had recovered from COVID-19. V and J are TRBV7-9 and TRBJ1-2; D uncertain. The source material was CD4+ T cells from blood, cultured in vitro. The CDR3 nucleotides are TGTGCCAGCAGCCCTAATCAGAACTATGGCTACACCTTC. This codes for CASSPNQNYGYTF.